The present entry profiles one T cell receptor beta chain with its context. This clonotype was recorded a few times. Its binding antigen is unknown. Base qualities are missing; no much larger clone stands one base away. The entry originates in a study of T cell repertoires in cytomegalovirus infection (dated by TCRdb to between 2019 and 2020). Context from the whole study: Peptide stimulations targeted recently identified HLA-C-restricted CMV epitopes, whose presentation resists viral immunomodulation, together with well-studied HLA-B-restricted epitopes. Because public TCR beta signatures pointed to carriage of CMV infection together with the matching HLA type, the HLA type of each donor mattered for the analysis.

Study-wide conclusions, independent of this receptor: The ex vivo response was dominated by HLA-C-restricted CMV-specific TCR beta clonotypes, which also provided the single most frequent clonotype in two of eight donors. Cumulative frequency of public TCR beta family members discriminated carriers of CMV infection plus the relevant HLA type in this cohort and an independent approximately 350-donor cohort.

The instrument was an Illumina HiSeq 1500. TCRdb trimmed the raw reads at Q25, called clones with MiXCR and kept productive beta chains. Rows with one shared CDR3 protein collapse into an entry with the most common genes and DNA. The sample table records 80,000 to 95,000 distinct CDR3 sequences; roughly 29% of these occur just once. Over 60% of the sample lies in the top ten. The treatment or condition tag for this specimen amounts to: in vitro stimulation with specific CMV peptide epitopes to enrich CMV-specific T cells. The TCR comes from a human donor in good health (CMV status not recorded). Some clones in this sample may be carry-over from other donors' samples. The material sequenced was CD8+ T cells from cultured PBMCs, taken from culture after CMV antigen stimulation.

The CDR3 in this case is CASSPQGSGNTIYF. The nucleotide sequence is given as TGTGCCAGCAGTCCCCAGGGGTCTGGAAACACCATATATTTT. The chain is made from TRBV27 and TRBJ1-3, with TRBD1 tentatively as D gene (6 bases match). CDR1 and CDR2, looked up from the germline V gene (reference sequence), are MNHEY and SMNVEV. V loses 5 bases, J loses 1 base, and the germline ends lie 9 bases apart. From the cysteine up to the phenylalanine, the CDR3 has a length of 14 residues. The DNA shown is the 42-base CDR3, in frame from base 1.